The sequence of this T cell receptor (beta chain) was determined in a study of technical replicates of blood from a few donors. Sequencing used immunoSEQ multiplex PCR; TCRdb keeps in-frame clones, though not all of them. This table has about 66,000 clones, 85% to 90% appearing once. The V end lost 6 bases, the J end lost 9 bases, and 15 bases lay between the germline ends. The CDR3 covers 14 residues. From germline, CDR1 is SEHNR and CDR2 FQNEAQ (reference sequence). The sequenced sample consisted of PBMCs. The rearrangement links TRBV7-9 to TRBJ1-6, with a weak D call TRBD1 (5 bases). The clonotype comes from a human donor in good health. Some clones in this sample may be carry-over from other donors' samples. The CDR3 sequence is CASRAPGGGSPLHF. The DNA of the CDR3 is TGTGCCAGCAGGGCTCCGGGGGGGGGTTCACCCCTCCACTTT. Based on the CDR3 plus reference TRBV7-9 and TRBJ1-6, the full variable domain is DTGVSQNPRHKITKRGQNVTFRCDPISEHNRLYWYRQTLGQGPEFLTYFQNEAQLEKSRLLSDRFSAERPKGSFSTLEIQRTEQGDSAMYLCASRAPGGGSPLHFGNGTRLTVT.